One sample yielded the 28 T cell receptor beta chains listed below, sequenced in a study of blood T cell repertoires in COVID-19. Produced via immunoSEQ multiplex PCR; TCRdb's table is partial and in-frame only. The table shows some 130,000 clones, with about nine tenths occurring only once. The sample comprised peripheral blood. The receptor source for this set is a man between 50 and 59 years old with acute or convalescent COVID-19.

The chain employs TRBV2 and TRBJ1-2, with D uncertain. Looked up from germline, CDR1 is SNHLY and CDR2 is FYNNEI. The V end was cut by 6 bases, the J end by 4 bases, with 9 bases between. The CDR3 covers 12 residues. DNA of the CDR3: TGTGCCAGCAGGCAGGAAGGCTATGGCTACACCTTC. Translation: CASRQEGYGYTF.

Concerning this clone itself: Other DNA sequences from this sample encode an identical CDR3 as well. The CDR3 here is CASSQGRGQPQHF. The CDR3 DNA is TGCGCCAGCAGCCAAGGGCGAGGGCAGCCCCAGCATTTT. V and J are TRBV4-1 and TRBJ1-5, with unresolved D. The CDR3 extends over 13 amino acids. Germline loops: CDR1 MGHRA, CDR2 YSYEKL. The germline V and J ends were trimmed by 1 base and 7 bases, with 8 bases remaining between them.

This chain joins TRBV25-1 and TRBJ1-2, with D perhaps TRBD1 (6 bases). V was pared by 5 bases and J by 4 bases, with 17 bases between. Germline-derived CDR1 and CDR2 are MGHDK and SYGVNS. The CDR3 spans 15 residues. The CDR3 loop is CASSSPDSPVYGYTF. DNA of the CDR3: TGTGCCAGCAGTTCTCCGGACAGTCCCGTCTATGGCTACACCTTC.

The CDR3 protein is CASSFRFHYNSPLHF. CDR3 bases: TGTGCCAGCAGCTTCAGGTTCCACTATAATTCACCCCTCCACTTT. This sequence joins TRBV11-2 and TRBJ1-6; D call uncertain. The CDR3 runs to 15 residues. CDR1 is SGHAT and CDR2 is FQNNGV in the germline V gene. With 3 bases removed from V and 3 bases from J, the gap between germline ends came to 9 bases.

The J gene is TRBJ1-6, the V gene TRBV2, with 9 bases that match TRBD1. The CDR3 runs to 14 residues. V was clipped by 6 bases and J by 9 bases; unmatched bases: 6. CDR1 is SNHLY, CDR2 FYNNEI, per germline. The CDR3 region is CASRGGQGGSPLHF. CDR3 nucleotide sequence: TGTGCCAGCAGAGGGGGACAGGGCGGTTCACCCCTCCACTTT.

V gene TRBV7-9 combines with J gene TRBJ1-3; no firm D call. The V gene lost 4 bases and the J gene lost 2 bases, with 9 bases spanning the gap. Germline V lookup: CDR1 SEHNR, CDR2 FQNEAQ (reference sequence). The CDR3 is 14 amino acids. CDR3 residues: CASSSRSAGNTIYF. As DNA, the CDR3 is TGTGCCAGCAGCTCTCGGTCCGCTGGAAACACCATATATTTT.

The V gene is TRBV9, the J gene TRBJ1-1; D possibly corresponds to TRBD1 (6 bases). The CDR3 contains 13 residues. The germline CDR1 and CDR2 sequences are SGDLS and YYNGEE. The V and J ends lost 6 bases and 5 bases respectively, with 14 bases between them. CDR3 DNA sequence: TGTGCCAGCAACCCATCCCAGGGGACTGAAGCTTTCTTT. Translated: CASNPSQGTEAFF.

The chain is built from TRBV19 and TRBJ1-1; D remains ambiguous. Germline CDR1 LNHDA, CDR2 SQIVND (reference sequence). The CDR3 runs to 13 residues. The V end was cut by 3 bases, the J end by 1 base, with 6 bases between. The CDR3 nucleotides read TGTGCCAGTAGTATTTTGGCGAACACTGAAGCTTTCTTT. Translation gives CASSILANTEAFF.

This clone occurred once. This sequence joins TRBV9 and TRBJ2-6; TRBD1 agrees at 9 bases. V lost 0 bases, J lost 4 bases, and 5 bases stayed unmatched. Germline values: CDR1 SGDLS, CDR2 YYNGEE. The CDR3 covers 17 residues. The CDR3, as DNA: TGTGCCAGCAGCGTAGGGACAGGGGCGGTAGGGGCCAACGTCCTGACTTTC. This sequence encodes CASSVGTGAVGANVLTF. Based on the CDR3 plus reference TRBV9 and TRBJ2-6, the full variable domain is DSGVTQTPKHLITATGQRVTLRCSPRSGDLSVYWYQQSLDQGLQFLIQYYNGEERAKGNILERFSAQQFPDLHSELNLSSLELGDSALYFCASSVGTGAVGANVLTFGAGSRLTVL.

This chain uses TRBV6-6 with TRBJ1-1; possibly TRBD1 for D (6 bases). V lost 2 bases to trimming and J lost 5 bases, with 9 bases between them. CDR1 and CDR2 (germline): MNHNY, SVGAGI (reference sequence). This CDR3 contains 13 residues. DNA for the CDR3: TGTGCCAGCAGTTACACAGGGCGGACTGAAGCTTTCTTT. Translated: CASSYTGRTEAFF.

This sequence joins TRBV24-1 and TRBJ1-2; D unresolved. Between the trimmed V and J ends, which lost 1 base and 7 bases, there was a span of 12 bases. This CDR3 has 14 residues. The germline CDR1 and CDR2 sequences are KGHDR and SFDVKD. The CDR3: CATSDLTKEAGYTF. The CDR3 coding sequence is TGTGCCACCAGTGATTTAACGAAGGAGGCTGGCTACACCTTC.

The chain couples TRBV28 to TRBJ1-2; D remains unclear. The germline gives CDR1 MDHEN, CDR2 SYDVKM. The CDR3 length is 13 residues. V was trimmed by 6 bases and J by 4 bases, leaving 12 bases between them. CDR3 amino acids: CASSPNFAYGYTF. DNA of the CDR3: TGTGCCAGCAGCCCGAACTTCGCCTATGGCTACACCTTC.

V gene TRBV7-2 combines with J gene TRBJ2-1; 10 nucleotides match TRBD1. The V gene end was trimmed by 4 bases and the J gene end by 0 bases; junction bases not matched to a gene: 6. Per germline, CDR1 SGHTA and CDR2 FQGNSA. This CDR3 spans 17 amino acids. The DNA of the CDR3 is TGTGCCAGCAGCTCTGACAGGGGGCCCTACTCCTACAATGAGCAGTTCTTC. Residues: CASSSDRGPYSYNEQFF.

This clone appeared once. This chain connects TRBV29-1 to TRBJ2-7; D gene ambiguous. Germline loops: CDR1 SQVTM, CDR2 ANQGSEA. V was shortened by 6 bases and J by 2 bases, with 14 bases between the two germline ends. This CDR3 spans 13 amino acids. This chain's CDR3 is CSVAGGFAYEQYF. The CDR3 DNA reads TGCAGCGTCGCAGGTGGGTTCGCCTACGAGCAGTACTTC.

V usage is TRBV4-1 and J usage is TRBJ1-1, with D unclear. Germline V CDR1 and CDR2: MGHRA, YSYEKL. This CDR3 region has 14 residues. Trimming removed 4 bases at V and 6 bases at J, with 15 bases between. The CDR3 sequence: CASSLQTSSAEAFF. In DNA form, the CDR3 reads TGCGCCAGCAGCCTGCAGACTTCCTCGGCTGAAGCTTTCTTT.

This CDR3 is CASSPRGMGTQYF. DNA of the CDR3: TGTGCCAGCAGCCCACGGGGGATGGGAACGCAGTATTTT. V and J are TRBV14 and TRBJ2-3, with a possible D match to TRBD2 (6 bases). The CDR3 contains 13 residues. V was trimmed by 4 bases and J by 9 bases, leaving 14 bases between them. Germline loops: CDR1 SGHDN, CDR2 FVKESK. Supplemented by reference TRBV14 and TRBJ2-3, the full variable domain reads EAGVTQFPSHSVIEKGQTVTLRCDPISGHDNLYWYRRVMGKEIKFLLHFVKESKQDESGMPNNRFLAERTGGTYSTLKVQPAELEDSGVYFCASSPRGMGTQYFGPGTRLTVL.

The chain combines TRBV19 with TRBJ2-5; a weak D match, TRBD2 (6 bases). The CDR3 sequence is 13 residues long. Germline CDR1 is LNHDA and CDR2 is SQIVND (reference sequence). Trimming removed 7 bases from V and 2 bases from J, with 11 bases in between. In DNA form, the CDR3 reads TGTGCCAGTATGGGACTGACGCAAGAGACCCAGTACTTC. It is translated as CASMGLTQETQYF.

J is TRBJ2-7 and V is TRBV28; 12 nucleotides line up with TRBD2. This CDR3 region has 18 residues. Germline V gene sequence: CDR1 MDHEN, CDR2 SYDVKM. J lost 0 bases, V lost 0 bases, and 6 bases had no gene match. CDR3 nucleotides: TGTGCCAGCAGTTTATGGGGGGGGACTAGCGGGCCCTCCTACGAGCAGTACTTC. Its protein is CASSLWGGTSGPSYEQYF.

In this sample, this clone turned up many times. The CDR3 sequence: CASTGTPDFAEAFF. CDR3 coding DNA: TGTGCCAGCACAGGAACTCCGGATTTCGCTGAAGCTTTCTTT. The chain combines TRBV2 with TRBJ1-1, with D uncertain. This CDR3 has 14 amino acids. V was cut by 7 bases and J by 6 bases, with 18 bases left in between. Germline CDR1 SNHLY, CDR2 FYNNEI. Filled out from reference TRBV2 and TRBJ1-1, the complete variable domain reads EPEVTQTPSHQVTQMGQEVILRCVPISNHLYFYWYRQILGQKVEFLVSFYNNEISEKSEIFDDQFSVERPDGSNFTLKIRSTKLEDSAMYFCASTGTPDFAEAFFGQGTRLTVV.

The V call is TRBV5-1, the J call TRBJ2-1; 14 bases align to TRBD2. Germline V gene lookup returns CDR1 SGHRS and CDR2 YFSETQ. Trimming cost V 4 bases and J 5 bases; bases outside gene matches: 5. The CDR3 extends over 16 amino acids. CDR3 loop: CASSPKTSGRDNEQFF. As DNA, the CDR3 is TGCGCCAGCAGCCCCAAGACTAGCGGGAGGGACAATGAGCAGTTCTTC.

This clone was recorded once. This chain joins TRBV3-1 (or the pseudogene TRBV3-2) and TRBJ1-3; D uncertain. CDR1 is LGHDT, CDR2 YNNKEL, per germline (reference sequence). V dropped 3 bases and J dropped 9 bases, with 12 bases sitting between them. The CDR3 runs 13 residues. This CDR3 reads CASSQTGSGTIYF. The CDR3 region has the DNA TGTGCCAGCAGCCAGACCGGGAGTGGCACCATATATTTT.

The rearrangement links TRBV27 to TRBJ1-6, with no clear D. V was clipped by 8 bases and J by 5 bases, with 13 bases between them. The germline CDR1 and CDR2 sequences are MNHEY and SMNVEV (reference sequence). The CDR3 loop spans 14 amino acids. CDR3 loop: CASRSPANNSPLHF. The CDR3 DNA sequence: TGTGCCAGCCGGTCCCCCGCGAATAATTCACCCCTCCACTTT.

This clone has a single count. The chain recombines TRBV27 with TRBJ2-1, with 8 bases matching TRBD1. Per the germline V gene, CDR1 is MNHEY and CDR2 is SMNVEV (reference sequence). The junction had 6 bases not matched to a gene; V was cut back by 4 bases and J by 7 bases. This CDR3 has 14 amino acids. The CDR3 nucleotides are TGTGCCAGCAGTTACGGACAGGGTCGGAATGAGCAGTTCTTC. As protein: CASSYGQGRNEQFF.

This CDR3 is CASTLNDFYSSGNTIYF. The CDR3 DNA is TGTGCCAGCACCCTCAACGATTTCTATAGCTCTGGAAACACCATATATTTT. The chain couples TRBV7-9 to TRBJ1-3; D is unclear. Germline lookup yields CDR1 SEHNR and CDR2 FQNEAQ (reference sequence). CDR3 length equals 17 residues. Trimming left V 7 bases short and J 0 bases short, with 19 bases between.

The chain recombines TRBV10-3 with TRBJ1-2; D may be TRBD1 (6 bases). The CDR3 covers 17 residues. V lost 3 bases and J lost 2, with 19 bases in between. Germline CDR1 and CDR2: ENHRY and SYGVKD. The CDR3 here is CAISDLAGERENYGYTF. The CDR3 DNA follows: TGTGCCATCAGTGATTTGGCAGGGGAAAGAGAAAACTATGGCTACACCTTC.

V usage is TRBV6-5 and J usage is TRBJ2-1, with 16 bases matching TRBD2. Germline V gives CDR1 MNHEY, CDR2 SVGAGI. Trimming cost V 10 bases and J 10 bases; bases outside gene matches: 10. The CDR3 spans 15 residues. The CDR3 sequence: CATRSGLAGGQEQFF. The CDR3 region has the DNA TGTGCCACTAGGTCGGGACTAGCGGGAGGGCAAGAGCAGTTCTTC.

The chain is built from TRBV19 and TRBJ2-5, with D possibly matching TRBD1 (6 bases). Germline V gene data show CDR1 as LNHDA and CDR2 as SQIVND (reference sequence). CDR3 length equals 14 residues. Trimming removed 7 bases from V and 5 bases from J, with 17 bases in between. The CDR3 DNA sequence: TGTGCCAGTAATTTCCGAGGGGGAGAGGAGACCCAGTACTTC. Protein: CASNFRGGEETQYF.

The chain joins TRBV12-3 or TRBV12-4 to TRBJ2-2; possibly TRBD2 for D (6 bases). The CDR3 is 12 amino acids. V was trimmed by 6 bases and J by 9 bases, leaving 11 bases between them. In DNA form, the CDR3 reads TGTGCCAGCAGCCGGGACTCTTGGGAGCTGTTTTTT. As protein: CASSRDSWELFF.